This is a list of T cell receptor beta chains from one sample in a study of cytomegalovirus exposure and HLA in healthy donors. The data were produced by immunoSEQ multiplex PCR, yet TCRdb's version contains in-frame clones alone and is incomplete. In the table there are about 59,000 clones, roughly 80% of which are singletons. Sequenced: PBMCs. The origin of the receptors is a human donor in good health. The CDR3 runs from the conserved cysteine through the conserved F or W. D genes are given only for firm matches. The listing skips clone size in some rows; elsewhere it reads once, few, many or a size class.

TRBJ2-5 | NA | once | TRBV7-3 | CASSRGAGETQYF | TGTGCCAGCAGCCGGGGGGCCGGGGAGACCCAGTACTTC
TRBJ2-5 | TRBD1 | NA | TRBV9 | CASSVHRDRVDLVAAKYQETQYF | TGTGCCAGCAGCGTACACCGGGACAGGGTCGACTTAGTAGCGGCAAAGTACCAAGAGACCCAGTACTTC
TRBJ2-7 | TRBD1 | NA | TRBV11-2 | CASSSLDRVNEQYF | TGTGCCAGCAGCTCCCTGGACAGGGTCAACGAGCAGTACTTC
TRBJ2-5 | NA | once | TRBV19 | CASTTLLGAETQYF | TGTGCCAGTACCACTCTCCTGGGGGCAGAGACCCAGTACTTC
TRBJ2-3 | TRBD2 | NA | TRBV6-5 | CASSGAGGTLDTQYF | TGTGCCAGCAGCGGAGCGGGAGGGACATTGGATACGCAGTATTTT
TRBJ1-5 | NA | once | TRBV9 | CASSPGGVGQPQHF | TGTGCCAGCAGCCCGGGGGGGGTAGGGCAGCCCCAGCATTTT
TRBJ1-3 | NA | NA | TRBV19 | CASSNGWGNTIYF | TGTGCCAGTAGTAACGGTTGGGGAAACACCATATATTTT
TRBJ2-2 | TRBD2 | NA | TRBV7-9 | CSSSRPGLAVFTHLGELFF | TGTTCCAGCAGCCGTCCGGGACTAGCGGTATTCACCCATCTCGGGGAGCTGTTTTTT
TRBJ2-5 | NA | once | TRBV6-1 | CASGKTGSFGETQYF | TGTGCCAGCGGTAAAACAGGGTCTTTTGGAGAGACCCAGTACTTC
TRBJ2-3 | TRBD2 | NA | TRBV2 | CASSGGVGGTDTQYF | TGTGCCAGCTCGGGGGGTGTGGGGGGAACAGATACGCAGTATTTT
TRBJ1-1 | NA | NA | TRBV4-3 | CASSQGGGQINTEAFF | TGCGCCAGCAGCCAAGGGGGGGGCCAGATTAACACTGAAGCTTTCTTT
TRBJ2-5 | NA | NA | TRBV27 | CASSKELQETQYF | TGTGCCAGCAGTAAAGAACTCCAAGAGACCCAGTACTTC
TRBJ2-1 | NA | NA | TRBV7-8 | CASSLRTVDSSYNEQFF | TGTGCCAGCAGCTTACGAACAGTTGACAGCTCCTACAATGAGCAGTTCTTC
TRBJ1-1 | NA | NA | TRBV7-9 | CSSRLPSTEAFF | TGTTCCAGCAGATTACCGAGCACTGAAGCTTTCTTT
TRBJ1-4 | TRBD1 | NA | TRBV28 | CASSFPGQTTNEKLFF | TGTGCCAGCAGTTTCCCGGGACAGACAACTAATGAAAAACTGTTTTTT
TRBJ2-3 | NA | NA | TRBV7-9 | CASSFDGGFTDTQYF | TGTGCCAGCAGCTTCGACGGGGGATTCACAGATACGCAGTATTTT
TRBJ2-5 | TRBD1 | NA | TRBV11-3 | CASSLAGGSVKETQYF | TGTGCCAGCAGCTTAGCAGGGGGCAGCGTAAAAGAGACCCAGTACTTC
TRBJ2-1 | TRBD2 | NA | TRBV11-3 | CASSPGLAGFNNEQFF | TGTGCCAGCTCCCCCGGGCTAGCGGGGTTCAACAATGAGCAGTTCTTC
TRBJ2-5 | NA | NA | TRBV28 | CASSLVDGTFKTQYF | TGTGCCAGCAGTTTAGTTGACGGGACTTTCAAGACCCAGTACTTC
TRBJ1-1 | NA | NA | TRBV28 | CASSLGGPNTEAFF | TGTGCCAGCAGTTTGGGGGGTCCGAACACTGAAGCTTTCTTT
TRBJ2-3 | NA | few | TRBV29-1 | CSSKWGGPGTDTQYF | TGCAGCTCAAAGTGGGGGGGGCCGGGCACAGATACGCAGTATTTT
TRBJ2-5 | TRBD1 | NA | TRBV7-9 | CASSPGTAIQETQYF | TGTGCCAGCAGCCCCGGGACAGCTATCCAAGAGACCCAGTACTTC
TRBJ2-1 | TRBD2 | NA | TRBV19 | CASSIPLAGGYNEQFF | TGTGCCAGTAGTATCCCCCTAGCGGGAGGGTACAATGAGCAGTTCTTC
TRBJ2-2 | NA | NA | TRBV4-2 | CASSQEIQGFAGELFF | TGTGCCAGCAGCCAGGAAATACAGGGTTTCGCCGGGGAGCTGTTTTTT
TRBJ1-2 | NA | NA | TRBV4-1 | CASSQFVAREKNYGYTF | TGCGCCAGCAGCCAATTTGTGGCACGGGAAAAGAACTATGGCTACACCTTC
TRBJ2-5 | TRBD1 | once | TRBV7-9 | CASSAPDRGRETQYF | TGTGCCAGCAGCGCCCCGGACAGGGGGCGAGAGACCCAGTACTTC
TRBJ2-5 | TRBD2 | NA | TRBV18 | CASSPRTSGSIKETQYF | TGTGCCAGCTCACCCCGGACTAGCGGGAGTATAAAAGAGACCCAGTACTTC
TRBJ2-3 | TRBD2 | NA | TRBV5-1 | CASSWGLAGDTDTQYF | TGCGCCAGCAGCTGGGGACTAGCGGGTGACACAGATACGCAGTATTTT
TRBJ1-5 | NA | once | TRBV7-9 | CASSLGWDTGSNQPQHF | TGTGCCAGCAGCTTAGGGTGGGACACGGGGAGCAATCAGCCCCAGCATTTT
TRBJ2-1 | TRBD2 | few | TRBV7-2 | CASSVPGLARFF | TGTGCCAGCAGCGTTCCGGGACTAGCTAGGTTCTTC
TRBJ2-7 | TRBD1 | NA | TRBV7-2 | CASSPYAQGASYEQYF | TGTGCCAGCAGCCCCTACGCACAGGGGGCTTCGTACGAGCAGTACTTC
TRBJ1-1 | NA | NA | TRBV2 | CASSEWAGEYTEAFF | TGTGCCAGCAGTGAATGGGCAGGGGAGTACACTGAAGCTTTCTTT
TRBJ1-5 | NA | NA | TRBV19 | CASSSGREGQPQHF | TGTGCCAGTAGTAGCGGTCGGGAGGGTCAGCCCCAGCATTTT
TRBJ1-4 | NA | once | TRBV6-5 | CASSYRRSADNEKLFF | TGTGCCAGCAGTTACCGGAGGTCGGCAGATAATGAAAAACTGTTTTTT
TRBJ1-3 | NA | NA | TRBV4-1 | CASSQHERGGNTIYF | TGCGCCAGCAGCCAACACGAAAGAGGGGGAAACACCATATATTTT
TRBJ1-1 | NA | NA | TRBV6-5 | CASSYEGTSRAFF | TGTGCCAGCAGTTACGAGGGTACGAGTCGCGCTTTCTTT
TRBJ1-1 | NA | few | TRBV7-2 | CASSSQVNTEAFF | TGTGCCAGCAGCTCTCAGGTGAACACTGAAGCTTTCTTT
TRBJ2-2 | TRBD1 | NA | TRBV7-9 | CASNDRGLHTGELFF | TGTGCCAGCAACGACAGGGGGCTGCACACCGGGGAGCTGTTTTTT
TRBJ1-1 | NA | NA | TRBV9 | CASSPGGLLGTEAFF | TGTGCCAGCAGCCCGGGGGGCCTATTGGGTACTGAAGCTTTCTTT
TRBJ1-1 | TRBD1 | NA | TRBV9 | CASSVLGTGGSEAFF | TGTGCCAGCAGCGTACTCGGGACAGGGGGCTCTGAAGCTTTCTTT
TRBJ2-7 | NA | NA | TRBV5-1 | CASSLDPGRYYEQYF | TGCGCCAGCAGCTTGGATCCAGGGAGGTACTACGAGCAGTACTTC
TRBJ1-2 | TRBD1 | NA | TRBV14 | CASSQWDRVGGYTF | TGTGCCAGCAGCCAATGGGACAGGGTTGGTGGCTACACCTTC
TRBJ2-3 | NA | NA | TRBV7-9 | CASSRPEGADTQYF | TGTGCCAGCAGCCGCCCGGAGGGTGCAGATACGCAGTATTTT